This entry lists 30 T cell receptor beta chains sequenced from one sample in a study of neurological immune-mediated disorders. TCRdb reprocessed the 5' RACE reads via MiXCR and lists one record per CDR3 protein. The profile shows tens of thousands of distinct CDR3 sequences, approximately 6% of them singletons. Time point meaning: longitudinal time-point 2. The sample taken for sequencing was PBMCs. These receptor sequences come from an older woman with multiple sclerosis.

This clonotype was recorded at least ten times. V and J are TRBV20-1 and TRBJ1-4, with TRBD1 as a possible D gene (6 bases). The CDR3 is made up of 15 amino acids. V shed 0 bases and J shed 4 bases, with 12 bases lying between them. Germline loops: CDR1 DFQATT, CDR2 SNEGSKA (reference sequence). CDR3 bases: TGCAGTGCTAGAGATCGCGGACAGAGTAATGAAAAACTGTTTTTT. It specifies CSARDRGQSNEKLFF.

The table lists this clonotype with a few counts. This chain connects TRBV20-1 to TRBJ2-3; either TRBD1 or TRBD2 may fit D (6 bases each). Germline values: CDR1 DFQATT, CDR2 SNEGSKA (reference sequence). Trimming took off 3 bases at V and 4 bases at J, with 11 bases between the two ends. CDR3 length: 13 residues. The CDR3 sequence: CSARPGGPDTQYF. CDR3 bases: TGCAGTGCTAGGCCCGGGGGCCCAGATACGCAGTATTTT.

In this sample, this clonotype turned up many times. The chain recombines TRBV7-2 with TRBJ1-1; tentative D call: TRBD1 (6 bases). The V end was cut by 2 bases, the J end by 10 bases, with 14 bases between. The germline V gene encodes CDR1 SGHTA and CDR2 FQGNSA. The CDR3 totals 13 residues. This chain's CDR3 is CASSLNRVSGAFF. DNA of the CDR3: TGTGCCAGCAGCTTAAACAGGGTATCGGGAGCTTTCTTT.

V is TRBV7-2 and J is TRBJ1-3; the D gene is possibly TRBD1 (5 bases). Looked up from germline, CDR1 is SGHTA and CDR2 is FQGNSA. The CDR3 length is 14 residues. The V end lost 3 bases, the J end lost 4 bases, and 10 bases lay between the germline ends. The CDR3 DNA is TGTGCCAGCAGCTTCGGGGGGGTGGGAAACACCATATATTTT. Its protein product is CASSFGGVGNTIYF.

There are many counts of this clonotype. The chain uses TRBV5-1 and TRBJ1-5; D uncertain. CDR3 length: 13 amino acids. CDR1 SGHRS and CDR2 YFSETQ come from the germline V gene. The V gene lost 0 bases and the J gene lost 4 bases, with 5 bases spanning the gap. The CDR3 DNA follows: TGCGCCAGCAGCTTGGCGGGGAATCAGCCCCAGCATTTT. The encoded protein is CASSLAGNQPQHF. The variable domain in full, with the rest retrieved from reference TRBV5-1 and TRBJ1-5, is KAGVTQTPRYLIKTRGQQVTLSCSPISGHRSVSWYQQTPGQGLQFLFEYFSETQRNKGNFPGRFSGRQFSNSRSEMNVSTLELGDSALYLCASSLAGNQPQHFGDGTRLSIL.

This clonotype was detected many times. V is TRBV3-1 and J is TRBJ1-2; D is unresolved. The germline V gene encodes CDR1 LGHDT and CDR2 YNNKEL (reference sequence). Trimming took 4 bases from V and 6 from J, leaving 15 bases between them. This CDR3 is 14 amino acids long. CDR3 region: CASSPLLRVDGYTF. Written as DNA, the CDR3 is TGTGCCAGCAGCCCTCTCTTGAGGGTAGATGGCTACACCTTC.

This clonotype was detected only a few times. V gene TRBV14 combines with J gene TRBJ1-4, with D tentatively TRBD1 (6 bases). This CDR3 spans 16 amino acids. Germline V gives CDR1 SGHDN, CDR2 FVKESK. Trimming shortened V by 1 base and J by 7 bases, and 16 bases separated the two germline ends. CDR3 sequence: CASSQVFRGRTEKLFF. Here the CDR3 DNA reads TGTGCCAGCAGCCAAGTATTCAGGGGAAGGACTGAAAAACTGTTTTTT. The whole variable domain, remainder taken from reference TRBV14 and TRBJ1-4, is EAGVTQFPSHSVIEKGQTVTLRCDPISGHDNLYWYRRVMGKEIKFLLHFVKESKQDESGMPNNRFLAERTGGTYSTLKVQPAELEDSGVYFCASSQVFRGRTEKLFFGSGTQLSVL.

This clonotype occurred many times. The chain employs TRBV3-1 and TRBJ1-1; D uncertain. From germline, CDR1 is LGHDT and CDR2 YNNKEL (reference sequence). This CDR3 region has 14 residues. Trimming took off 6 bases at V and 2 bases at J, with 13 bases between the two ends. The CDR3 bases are TGTGCCAGCAGTCCGGGCCTAACTAACACTGAAGCTTTCTTT. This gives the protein CASSPGLTNTEAFF.

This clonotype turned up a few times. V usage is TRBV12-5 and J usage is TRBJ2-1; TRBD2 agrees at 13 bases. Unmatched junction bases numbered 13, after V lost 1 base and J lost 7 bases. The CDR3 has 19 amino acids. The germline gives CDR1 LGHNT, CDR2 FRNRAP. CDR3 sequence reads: CASGLATSGRFRRGNEQFF. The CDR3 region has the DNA TGTGCTAGTGGTTTGGCGACTAGCGGGAGGTTCCGGAGGGGAAATGAGCAGTTCTTC.

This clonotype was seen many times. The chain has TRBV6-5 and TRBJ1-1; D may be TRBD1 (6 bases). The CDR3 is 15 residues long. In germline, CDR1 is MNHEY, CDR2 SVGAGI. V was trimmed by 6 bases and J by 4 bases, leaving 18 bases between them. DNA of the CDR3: TGTGCCAGCAGCGTTCCACAGGGTGGAATCACTGAAGCTTTCTTT. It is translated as CASSVPQGGITEAFF.

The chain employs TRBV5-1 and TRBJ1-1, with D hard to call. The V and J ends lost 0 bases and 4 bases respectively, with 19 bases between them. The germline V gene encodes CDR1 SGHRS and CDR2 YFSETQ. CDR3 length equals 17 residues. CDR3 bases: TGCGCCAGCAGCTTGGTTTTGGTAGAGGGAGGTAGCACTGAAGCTTTCTTT. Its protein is CASSLVLVEGGSTEAFF.

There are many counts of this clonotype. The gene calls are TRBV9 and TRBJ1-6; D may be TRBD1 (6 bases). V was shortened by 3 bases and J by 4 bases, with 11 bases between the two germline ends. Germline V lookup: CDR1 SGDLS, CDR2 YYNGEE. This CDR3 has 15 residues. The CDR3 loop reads CASSEQGQYNSPLHF. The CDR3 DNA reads TGTGCCAGCAGCGAACAGGGCCAATATAATTCACCCCTCCACTTT. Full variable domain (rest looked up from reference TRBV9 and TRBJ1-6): DSGVTQTPKHLITATGQRVTLRCSPRSGDLSVYWYQQSLDQGLQFLIQYYNGEERAKGNILERFSAQQFPDLHSELNLSSLELGDSALYFCASSEQGQYNSPLHFGNGTRLTVT.

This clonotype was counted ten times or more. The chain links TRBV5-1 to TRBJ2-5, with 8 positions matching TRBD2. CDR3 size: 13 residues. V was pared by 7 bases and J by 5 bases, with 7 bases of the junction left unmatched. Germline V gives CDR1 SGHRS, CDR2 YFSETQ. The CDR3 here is CASGPGLGETQYF. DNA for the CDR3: TGCGCCAGCGGCCCGGGACTAGGGGAGACCCAGTACTTC.

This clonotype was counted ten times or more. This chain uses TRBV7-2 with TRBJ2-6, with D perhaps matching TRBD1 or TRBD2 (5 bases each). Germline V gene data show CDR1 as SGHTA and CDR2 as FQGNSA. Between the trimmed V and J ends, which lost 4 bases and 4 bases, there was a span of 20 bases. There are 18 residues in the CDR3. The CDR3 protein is CASSSKGAGAAGANVLTF. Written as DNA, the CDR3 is TGTGCCAGCAGCTCCAAAGGGGCCGGGGCGGCAGGGGCCAACGTCCTGACTTTC.

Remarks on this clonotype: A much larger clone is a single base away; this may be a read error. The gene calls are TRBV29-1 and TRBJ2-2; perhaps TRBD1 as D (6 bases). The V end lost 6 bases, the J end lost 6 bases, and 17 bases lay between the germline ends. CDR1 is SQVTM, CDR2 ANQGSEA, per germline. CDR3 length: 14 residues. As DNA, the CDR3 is TGCAGCGTGGCAGGGGTCCCGGGTTCCGGGGAGCTGTTTTTT. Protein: CSVAGVPGSGELFF.

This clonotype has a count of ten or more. CDR3 nucleotide sequence: TGTGCCATCAGTCCCGAGGGGAGTATCACTGAAGCTTTCTTT. Protein: CAISPEGSITEAFF. The V call is TRBV10-3, the J call TRBJ1-1; TRBD1 is a possible D gene (5 bases). CDR3 length: 14 residues. V was clipped by 5 bases and J by 4 bases, with 14 bases between them. CDR1 and CDR2 from the germline V gene are ENHRY and SYGVKD.

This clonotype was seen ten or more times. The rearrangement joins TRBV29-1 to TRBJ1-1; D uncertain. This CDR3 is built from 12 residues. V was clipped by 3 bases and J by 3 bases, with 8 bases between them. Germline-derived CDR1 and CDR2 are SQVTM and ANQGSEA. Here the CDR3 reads CSVDNGYTEAFF. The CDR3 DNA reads TGCAGCGTTGATAACGGCTACACTGAAGCTTTCTTT.

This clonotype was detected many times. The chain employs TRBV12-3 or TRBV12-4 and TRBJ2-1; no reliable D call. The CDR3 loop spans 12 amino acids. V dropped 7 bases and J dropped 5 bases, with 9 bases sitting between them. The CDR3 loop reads CASTLSDNEQFF. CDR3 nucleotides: TGTGCCAGCACCCTCAGCGACAATGAGCAGTTCTTC.

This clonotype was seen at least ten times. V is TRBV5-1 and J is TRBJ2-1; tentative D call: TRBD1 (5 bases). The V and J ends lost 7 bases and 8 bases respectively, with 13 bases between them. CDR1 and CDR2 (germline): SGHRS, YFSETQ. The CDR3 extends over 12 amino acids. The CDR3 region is CASHLQGYEQFF. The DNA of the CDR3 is TGCGCCAGCCACCTCCAGGGCTATGAGCAGTTCTTC.

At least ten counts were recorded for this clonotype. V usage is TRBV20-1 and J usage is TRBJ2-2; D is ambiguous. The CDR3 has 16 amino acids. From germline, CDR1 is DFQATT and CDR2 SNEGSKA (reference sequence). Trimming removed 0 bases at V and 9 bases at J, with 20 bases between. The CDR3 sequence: CSARDLGDGRGRELFF. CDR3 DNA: TGCAGTGCTAGAGATCTAGGCGATGGCCGAGGCCGGGAGCTGTTTTTT.

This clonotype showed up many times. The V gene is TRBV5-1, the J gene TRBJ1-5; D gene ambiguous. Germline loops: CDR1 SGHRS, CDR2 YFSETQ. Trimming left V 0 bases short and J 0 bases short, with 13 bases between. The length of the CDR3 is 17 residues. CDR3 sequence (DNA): TGCGCCAGCAGCTTGGCCTCAGGAGATTATAGCAATCAGCCCCAGCATTTT. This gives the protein CASSLASGDYSNQPQHF. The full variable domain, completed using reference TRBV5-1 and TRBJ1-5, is KAGVTQTPRYLIKTRGQQVTLSCSPISGHRSVSWYQQTPGQGLQFLFEYFSETQRNKGNFPGRFSGRQFSNSRSEMNVSTLELGDSALYLCASSLASGDYSNQPQHFGDGTRLSIL.

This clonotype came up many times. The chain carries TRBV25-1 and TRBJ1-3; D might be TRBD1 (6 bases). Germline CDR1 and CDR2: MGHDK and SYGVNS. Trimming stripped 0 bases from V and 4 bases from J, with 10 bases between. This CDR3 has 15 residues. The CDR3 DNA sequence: TGTGCCAGCAGTGAATATGGGGGGCTCGGAAACACCATATATTTT. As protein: CASSEYGGLGNTIYF.

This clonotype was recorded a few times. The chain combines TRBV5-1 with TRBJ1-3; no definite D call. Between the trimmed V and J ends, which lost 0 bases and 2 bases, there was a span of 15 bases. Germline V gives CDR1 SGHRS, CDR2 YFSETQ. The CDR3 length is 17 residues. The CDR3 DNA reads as TGCGCCAGCAGCTTGGTAGCCAGAGCCGGGACTGGAAACACCATATATTTT. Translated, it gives CASSLVARAGTGNTIYF.

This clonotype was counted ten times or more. In DNA form, the CDR3 reads TGTGCCGTCGGGGGACAGGGTCCCACTGAAGCTTTCTTT. Its translation is CAVGGQGPTEAFF. The chain joins TRBV15 to TRBJ1-1; 9 bases match TRBD1. Losses at the gene ends were 11 bases for V and 4 bases for J; bases not matched to a gene: 8. Per germline, CDR1 LNHNV and CDR2 YYDKDF (reference sequence). The CDR3 runs 13 residues.

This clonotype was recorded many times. The chain's CDR3 is CASSPRTGDYEQYF. CDR3 in DNA: TGTGCCAGCAGCCCAAGGACAGGGGACTACGAGCAGTACTTC. The chain carries TRBV7-2 and TRBJ2-7; TRBD1 matches 9 bases. The germline V gene encodes CDR1 SGHTA and CDR2 FQGNSA. Trimming took 5 bases from V and 3 from J; bases not matched to a gene: 5. The CDR3 contains 14 residues.

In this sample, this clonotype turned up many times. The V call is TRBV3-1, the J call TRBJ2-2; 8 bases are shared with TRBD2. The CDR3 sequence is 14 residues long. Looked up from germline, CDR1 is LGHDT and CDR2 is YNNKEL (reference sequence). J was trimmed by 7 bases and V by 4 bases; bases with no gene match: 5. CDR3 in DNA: TGTGCCAGCAGCCGCAGCGGGGGTGACGGGGAGCTGTTTTTT. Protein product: CASSRSGGDGELFF. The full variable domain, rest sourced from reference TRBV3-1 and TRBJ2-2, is DTAVSQTPKYLVTQMGNDKSIKCEQNLGHDTMYWYKQDSKKFLKIMFSYNNKELIINETVPNRFSPKSPDKAHLNLHINSLELGDSAVYFCASSRSGGDGELFFGEGSRLTVL.

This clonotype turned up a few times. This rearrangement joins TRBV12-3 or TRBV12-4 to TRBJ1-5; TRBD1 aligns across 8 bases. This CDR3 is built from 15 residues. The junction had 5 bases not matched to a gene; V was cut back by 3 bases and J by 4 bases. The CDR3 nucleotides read TGTGCCAGCAGTTTTTACCAGGGGGCGAATCAGCCCCAGCATTTT. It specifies CASSFYQGANQPQHF.

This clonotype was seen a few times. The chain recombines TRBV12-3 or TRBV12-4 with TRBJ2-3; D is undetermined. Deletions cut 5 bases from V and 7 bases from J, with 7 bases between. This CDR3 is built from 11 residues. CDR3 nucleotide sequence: TGTGCCAGCAGTGATATTTATACGCAGTATTTT. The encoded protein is CASSDIYTQYF.

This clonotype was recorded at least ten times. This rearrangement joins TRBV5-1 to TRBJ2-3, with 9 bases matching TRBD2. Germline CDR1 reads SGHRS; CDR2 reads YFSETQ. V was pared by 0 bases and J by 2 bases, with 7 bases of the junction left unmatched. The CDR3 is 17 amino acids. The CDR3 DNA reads TGCGCCAGCAGCTTGGTGGCTAGCGGGACTCTCACAGATACGCAGTATTTT. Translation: CASSLVASGTLTDTQYF.

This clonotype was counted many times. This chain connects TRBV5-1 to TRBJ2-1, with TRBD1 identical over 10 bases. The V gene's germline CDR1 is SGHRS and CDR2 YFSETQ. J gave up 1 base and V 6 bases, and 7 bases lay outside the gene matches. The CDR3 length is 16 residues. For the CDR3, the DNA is TGCGCCAGCAATGGACAGGGGGTTCTTTCCTACAATGAGCAGTTCTTC. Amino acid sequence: CASNGQGVLSYNEQFF.